These 32 T cell receptor beta chains were all obtained from the same sample, sequenced in a study of shared clonotypes between healthy human individuals. TCRdb's copy holds only in-frame clones and misses some; the assay was immunoSEQ multiplex PCR. The table has under 1,100,000 clones, approximately 76% seen once. Sequences were obtained from memory CD4+ T cells sorted from blood. Specified subset: CD45RA-negative fraction. These receptors came from a man in his late teens or twenties in good health.

The V and J genes are TRBV2 and TRBJ2-5, with 9 bases fitting TRBD1. V shed 6 bases and J 1 base; nucleotides not matched to a gene: 6. This CDR3 is built from 15 residues. CDR1 and CDR2 (germline): SNHLY, FYNNEI. The DNA for the CDR3 is TGTGCCAGCAGGGAAACAGGGGGCCCCCAAGAGACCCAGTACTTC. Protein sequence: CASRETGGPQETQYF.

The rearrangement links TRBV9 to TRBJ2-2, with 8 nucleotides matching TRBD1. Trimming cost V 4 bases and J 4 bases; bases outside gene matches: 6. The CDR3 covers 15 residues. CDR1 is SGDLS, CDR2 YYNGEE, per germline. The CDR3 protein is CASSPSQGATGELFF. CDR3 sequence (DNA): TGTGCCAGCAGCCCCAGTCAGGGGGCCACCGGGGAGCTGTTTTTT.

This chain uses TRBV5-6 with TRBJ2-7; TRBD1 matches 8 bases. The CDR3 is 15 amino acids. Germline V gene sequence: CDR1 SGHDT, CDR2 YYEEEE. Trimming took 6 bases from V and 2 from J; bases not matched to a gene: 10. The CDR3: CASTLRGTGPYEQYF. Here the CDR3 DNA reads TGTGCCAGCACCCTGCGAGGGACAGGACCCTACGAGCAGTACTTC.

This clone has just a few counts. The gene calls are TRBV7-8 and TRBJ2-7, with D tentatively TRBD1 or TRBD2 (5 bases each). This CDR3 spans 15 amino acids. Trimming took off 5 bases at V and 3 bases at J, with 17 bases between the two ends. Germline CDR1 is SGHVS and CDR2 is FQNEAQ. This CDR3 reads CASSPPGRTIYEQYF. CDR3 nucleotides: TGTGCCAGCAGCCCTCCGGGACGGACGATCTACGAGCAGTACTTC.

The CDR3 coding sequence is TGTGCCAGCTCAATGAGCTCTGGAAACACCATATATTTT. Amino acid sequence: CASSMSSGNTIYF. V and J are TRBV18 and TRBJ1-3; no reliable D call. Trimming removed 5 bases from V and 0 bases from J, with 5 bases in between. The CDR3 has 13 residues. Looked up from germline, CDR1 is KGHSH and CDR2 is LQKENI. Full variable domain (outside the CDR3, taken from reference TRBV18 and TRBJ1-3): NAGVMQNPRHLVRRRGQEARLRCSPMKGHSHVYWYRQLPEEGLKFMVYLQKENIIDESGMPKERFSAEFPKEGPSILRIQQVVRGDSAAYFCASSMSSGNTIYFGEGSWLTVV.

This clone was recorded a few times. V gene TRBV7-6 combines with J gene TRBJ2-7; tentatively, D is TRBD1 or TRBD2 (5 bases each). CDR1 is SGHVS and CDR2 is FNYEAQ in the germline V gene. Trimming left V 1 base short and J 4 bases short, with 8 bases between. CDR3 length equals 13 residues. The CDR3 sequence: CASSLGGKYEQYF. The CDR3 DNA reads TGTGCCAGCAGCTTAGGGGGGAAGTACGAGCAGTACTTC.

This rearrangement joins TRBV2 to TRBJ2-4; D gene ambiguous. The length of the CDR3 is 15 residues. The V gene's germline CDR1 is SNHLY and CDR2 FYNNEI. The V and J ends lost 3 bases and 0 bases respectively, with 9 bases between them. The CDR3 loop is CASSDRGKAKNIQYF. The CDR3 region has the DNA TGTGCCAGCAGTGATCGAGGTAAAGCCAAAAACATTCAGTACTTC.

The genes are TRBV23-1 and TRBJ2-7; 10 nucleotides match TRBD1. Being an ORF, TRBV23-1 has a function that is uncertain. The CDR3 loop spans 15 amino acids. V shed 3 bases, J shed 7 bases, and the junction held 9 bases outside the gene matches. In nucleotides, the CDR3 is TGCGCCAGCAGTCACGTAGGGACAGGGGATTGTGAGCAGTACTTC. Translation gives CASSHVGTGDCEQYF.

The J gene is TRBJ2-5, the V gene TRBV6-6; tentatively, D is TRBD1 or TRBD2 (6 bases each). V lost 2 bases to trimming and J lost 0 bases, with 13 bases between them. There are 16 residues in the CDR3. The germline gives CDR1 MNHNY, CDR2 SVGAGI (reference sequence). CDR3 residues: CASSYKGGVYQETQYF. CDR3 DNA sequence: TGTGCCAGCAGTTACAAGGGGGGCGTATACCAAGAGACCCAGTACTTC.

The rearrangement links TRBV10-3 to TRBJ2-1, with TRBD2 identical over 12 bases. The CDR3 spans 15 residues. CDR1 and CDR2 from the germline V gene are ENHRY and SYGVKD. The J segment lost 4 bases and the V segment lost 5 bases, leaving 3 bases of the junction unmatched. The CDR3 bases are TGTGCCATCAGTCCAACTAGCGGGGGGTACAATGAGCAGTTCTTC. It yields the protein CAISPTSGGYNEQFF.

V gene TRBV19 combines with J gene TRBJ2-5; 11 bases match TRBD1. Germline V gives CDR1 LNHDA, CDR2 SQIVND (reference sequence). V lost 5 bases to trimming and J lost 3 bases; unmatched junction nucleotides: 5. This CDR3 is built from 15 residues. The CDR3 sequence is CASSLPGQGEETQYF. Here the CDR3 DNA reads TGTGCCAGTAGTCTACCGGGACAGGGGGAAGAGACCCAGTACTTC.

The rearrangement links TRBV5-4 to TRBJ1-5, with 8 bases identical to TRBD1. Losses at the gene ends were 4 bases for V and 4 bases for J; bases not matched to a gene: 4. The length of the CDR3 is 14 residues. Germline V CDR1 and CDR2: SGHNT, YYREEE (reference sequence). The CDR3 region has the DNA TGTGCCAGCAGCGCAGGGGGCGTAAATCAGCCCCAGCATTTT. It yields the protein CASSAGGVNQPQHF.

This chain links TRBV6-1 with TRBJ2-2; D is unresolved. From germline, CDR1 is MNHNS and CDR2 SASEGT. This CDR3 region has 14 residues. V was shortened by 3 bases and J by 7 bases, with 12 bases between the two germline ends. CDR3: CASSDGWGVGELFF. DNA for the CDR3: TGTGCCAGCAGTGACGGCTGGGGTGTCGGGGAGCTGTTTTTT.

V and J are TRBV5-4 and TRBJ2-1; 7 bases map to TRBD2. V trimming: 4 bases; J trimming: 6 bases; junction bases outside the gene matches: 10. Germline V gene data show CDR1 as SGHNT and CDR2 as YYREEE (reference sequence). CDR3 length: 15 amino acids. In nucleotides, the CDR3 is TGTGCCAGCAGCCCCCCCGGGACTAAATCCAATGAGCAGTTCTTC. This encodes CASSPPGTKSNEQFF. Using reference TRBV5-4 and TRBJ2-1 for the parts outside the CDR3, the full variable domain is ETGVTQSPTHLIKTRGQQVTLRCSSQSGHNTVSWYQQALGQGPQFIFQYYREEENGRGNFPPRFSGLQFPNYSSELNVNALELDDSALYLCASSPPGTKSNEQFFGPGTRLTVL.

This chain uses TRBV6-4 with TRBJ1-2, with TRBD1 identical over 8 bases. Losses at the gene ends were 3 bases for V and 4 bases for J; bases not matched to a gene: 7. Looked up from germline, CDR1 is MRHNA and CDR2 is SNTAGT. CDR3 length: 15 amino acids. The CDR3 DNA follows: TGTGCCAGCAGTGAGGGCCCGGACAGGGTCTATGGCTACACCTTC. Protein product: CASSEGPDRVYGYTF.

A word on this clone: This same CDR3 is encoded by further DNA sequences in the sample. This rearrangement joins TRBV27 to TRBJ2-7; possibly TRBD1 or TRBD2 for D (7 bases each). The V end lost 4 bases, the J end lost 1 base, and 14 bases lay between the germline ends. The CDR3 totals 15 residues. The germline gives CDR1 MNHEY, CDR2 SMNVEV (reference sequence). CDR3 sequence: CASSSQGGGSYEQYF. The DNA for the CDR3 is TGTGCCAGCAGTTCCCAGGGGGGAGGGTCCTACGAGCAGTACTTC.

Concerning this clone: Distinct nucleotide sequences in the sample also encode this CDR3. The chain combines TRBV7-9 with TRBJ2-3, with TRBD2 matching 16 bases. Trimming cost V 5 bases and J 4 bases; bases outside gene matches: 6. The germline gives CDR1 SEHNR, CDR2 FQNEAQ (reference sequence). The CDR3 runs 17 residues. The CDR3 DNA reads as TGTGCCAGCAGCCTGGGACTAGCGGGGGGGCCCGCAGATACGCAGTATTTT. It is translated as CASSLGLAGGPADTQYF.

The V call is TRBV5-4, the J call TRBJ2-1; D is possibly TRBD2 (6 bases). CDR1 and CDR2 (germline): SGHNT, YYREEE (reference sequence). Deletions cut 3 bases from V and 6 bases from J, with 13 bases between. This CDR3 is 14 amino acids long. The CDR3 reads CASSSPTRSNEQFF. CDR3 nucleotide sequence: TGTGCCAGCAGCTCCCCGACTAGAAGCAATGAGCAGTTCTTC.

The chain employs TRBV10-3 and TRBJ2-3; 10 nucleotides match TRBD2. Germline loops: CDR1 ENHRY, CDR2 SYGVKD. CDR3 size: 14 residues. Here the CDR3 reads CGIRTSGDTDTQYF. CDR3 bases: TGTGGCATAAGGACTAGCGGAGACACAGATACGCAGTATTTT.

V is TRBV6-5 and J is TRBJ2-7, with a tentative D call TRBD2 (5 bases). Germline CDR1 MNHEY, CDR2 SVGAGI. The CDR3 covers 12 residues. V dropped 7 bases and J dropped 4 bases, with 11 bases sitting between them. The CDR3 DNA reads as TGTGCCAGCACGGGAAAAAGATACGAGCAGTACTTC. Translated, it gives CASTGKRYEQYF.

V and J are TRBV5-1 and TRBJ2-3; D not resolved. Germline V gives CDR1 SGHRS, CDR2 YFSETQ. V was trimmed by 2 bases and J by 4 bases, leaving 8 bases between them. The length of the CDR3 is 13 residues. The CDR3 nucleotides read TGCGCCAGCAGCTTAGAGTTCCCAGATACGCAGTATTTT. Its protein is CASSLEFPDTQYF.

In nucleotides, the CDR3 is TGTGCCAGCACCCTAGGCTCTAGCGGGATTGGAGATACGCAGTATTTT. Translation gives CASTLGSSGIGDTQYF. This rearrangement joins TRBV7-2 to TRBJ2-3, with TRBD2 identical over 9 bases. This CDR3 region has 16 residues. With V trimmed by 7 bases and J by 5 bases, 13 bases remained unmatched. Germline CDR1 reads SGHTA; CDR2 reads FQGNSA.

This sequence joins TRBV27 and TRBJ1-2; 11 nucleotides agree with TRBD1. Germline assignment: CDR1 MNHEY and CDR2 SMNVEV (reference sequence). CDR3 size: 14 residues. J lost 7 bases, V lost 8 bases, and 9 bases had no gene match. The CDR3, as DNA: TGTGCCAGCGGACCCGGGACAGGGGGATCTGGCTACACCTTC. Its protein product is CASGPGTGGSGYTF.

V gene TRBV28 combines with J gene TRBJ2-1; D might be TRBD2 (6 bases). Per the germline V gene, CDR1 is MDHEN and CDR2 is SYDVKM. CDR3 length: 16 residues. V lost 5 bases to trimming and J lost 5 bases, with 19 bases between them. In DNA, the CDR3 is TGTGCCAGCAGTCCGGGGTACGGGAGACGAGACAATGAGCAGTTCTTC. It encodes CASSPGYGRRDNEQFF.

The V call is TRBV19, the J call TRBJ1-6; perhaps TRBD1 as D (5 bases). Per germline, CDR1 LNHDA and CDR2 SQIVND (reference sequence). This CDR3 is built from 13 residues. Trimming took 3 bases from V and 5 from J, leaving 5 bases between them. The CDR3: CASSMGHNSPLHF. The DNA for the CDR3 is TGTGCCAGTAGTATGGGACATAATTCACCCCTCCACTTT.

The chain carries TRBV5-6 and TRBJ2-7; 9 nucleotides align to TRBD1. Germline CDR1 is SGHDT and CDR2 is YYEEEE. The CDR3 runs 15 residues. V was clipped by 5 bases and J by 0 bases; unmatched bases: 6. As DNA, the CDR3 is TGTGCCAGCAGGCCTACAGGGGGCAGCTCCTACGAGCAGTACTTC. This gives the protein CASRPTGGSSYEQYF. Together with reference TRBV5-6 and TRBJ2-7, the CDR3 gives the full variable domain: DAGVTQSPTHLIKTRGQQVTLRCSPKSGHDTVSWYQQALGQGPQFIFQYYEEEERQRGNFPDRFSGHQFPNYSSELNVNALLLGDSALYLCASRPTGGSSYEQYFGPGTRLTVT.

The chain uses TRBV2 and TRBJ2-7; D is uncertain. Germline loops: CDR1 SNHLY, CDR2 FYNNEI. This CDR3 has 12 amino acids. V lost 7 bases to trimming and J lost 6 bases, with 13 bases between them. The CDR3 DNA sequence: TGTGCCAGCACCCGGACCGGGCTCGAGCAGTACTTC. As protein: CASTRTGLEQYF.

This sequence joins TRBV6-1 and TRBJ2-7; tentatively, D is TRBD1 (8 bases). There are 17 residues in the CDR3. Germline CDR1 is MNHNS and CDR2 is SASEGT. V lost 4 bases and J 3 bases, leaving 22 bases between the germline ends. The CDR3 sequence is CASSGSGTGGLRYEQYF. Written as DNA, the CDR3 is TGTGCCAGCAGTGGAAGCGGGACAGGTGGTCTTCGCTACGAGCAGTACTTC.

The chain links TRBV6-6 to TRBJ2-7; possible D gene TRBD1, 6 bases. This CDR3 spans 14 amino acids. Germline assignment: CDR1 MNHNY and CDR2 SVGAGI (reference sequence). V lost 5 bases, J lost 2 bases, and 13 bases lay in between. The CDR3 loop is CASSKSRTAYEQYF. The CDR3 DNA follows: TGTGCCAGCAGTAAATCCAGGACAGCCTACGAGCAGTACTTC.

This clone was seen more than once but under ten times. The gene calls are TRBV7-9 and TRBJ2-5; D not certain. This CDR3 comprises 13 residues. Trimming cost V 5 bases and J 10 bases, with 17 bases left between them. Germline V gene lookup returns CDR1 SEHNR and CDR2 FQNEAQ (reference sequence). The CDR3 nucleotides are TGTGCCAGCAGCCCAGGCGAACATAGAGACCAGTACTTC. This codes for CASSPGEHRDQYF.

The chain carries TRBV2 and TRBJ2-2; D may correspond to TRBD1 or TRBD2 (5 bases each). The germline gives CDR1 SNHLY, CDR2 FYNNEI. This CDR3 has 14 amino acids. V shed 6 bases and J shed 1 base, with 9 bases lying between them. CDR3 loop: CASRGTVNTGELFF. The CDR3 region has the DNA TGTGCCAGCAGGGGGACGGTGAACACCGGGGAGCTGTTTTTT.

This clone was detected once. The likely explanation is a read error, given a far larger clone one base away. Additional DNA sequences in this sample encode the identical CDR3. The chain is built from TRBV30 and TRBJ1-4, with D unclear. This CDR3 is built from 15 residues. Germline V gene data show CDR1 as GTSNPN and CDR2 as SVGIG (reference sequence). CDR3 bases: TGTGCCTGGAGTGACGGGCACTTAAAAAATGAAAAATTGTTTTTT. Protein product: CAWSDGHLKNEKLFF.